The rows below give T cell receptor beta chains drawn from one sample of a study of T cell responses to AZD1222 COVID-19 vaccine. Assay used: immunoSEQ multiplex PCR; TCRdb lists only in-frame clones, some missing. The sample has about 150,000 clones, more than 85% seen once. The sample here was peripheral blood, taken on day 0 of AZD1222 vaccination. These receptors were taken from an adult in good health. Each CDR3 is given with its conserved first and last residue. Rows may omit the clone size; those that give it use once, few, many or a size class.

V	size	J	CDR3
TRBV4-1	.	TRBJ2-3	CASSQVGDTQYF
TRBV14	.	TRBJ1-4	CASSQTGLEKLFF
TRBV3-1/TRBV3-2	.	TRBJ2-7	CASSGLQGSEQYF
TRBV5-8	.	TRBJ1-4	CASSLFGTDEKLFF
TRBV11-2	.	TRBJ2-1	CASSLTRDYPYNEQFF
TRBV5-1	.	TRBJ2-1	CASSRIGTDSQFF
TRBV7-9	once	TRBJ2-5	CASSWGLKETQYF
TRBV5-5	.	TRBJ2-3	CASQGQDTQYF
TRBV7-8	.	TRBJ1-5	CASSLRTGRQPQHF
TRBV7-9	.	TRBJ2-1	CASSLEGRASGEQFF
TRBV27	.	TRBJ2-5	CASRRGKETQYF
TRBV2	.	TRBJ1-4	CASTRGGLANEKLFF
TRBV5-4	.	TRBJ2-1	CASSFGLAGAPSYNEQFF
TRBV4-2	.	TRBJ2-2	CASSQNSGGPNTGELFF
TRBV6-6	few	TRBJ1-2	CASSRTRDRGWPRDGYTF
TRBV3-1/TRBV3-2	once	TRBJ2-5	CASSPWGGGAGETQYF
TRBV6-5	few	TRBJ1-5	CASSRQGAQPQHF
TRBV9	once	TRBJ1-2	CASSVGGSSRYGYTF
TRBV6-4	few	TRBJ2-7	CASSDSPRVERSGFYEQYF
TRBV9	.	TRBJ2-2	CASSARQGPGELFF
TRBV29-1	.	TRBJ1-3	CSAAGNSGNTIYF
TRBV2	.	TRBJ1-2	CASSEGTGGFYGYTF
TRBV5-1	.	TRBJ2-3	CASSGTRADTQYF
TRBV19	.	TRBJ1-3	CASGAGGFGNTIYF
TRBV3-1/TRBV3-2	.	TRBJ2-2	CASSRAGANTGELFF
TRBV7-9	.	TRBJ2-1	CASSLGTGGREQFF